Below are 4 T cell receptor beta chains sequenced from a single sample in a study of identical twins. TCRdb independently ran MiXCR on the 5' RACE reads; one entry per CDR3 protein. The table includes about 240,000 distinct CDR3 sequences, over 9.5% detected once. The source material was memory T cells sorted from blood. Receptors were obtained from a man between 45 and 60 years old in good health.

This clonotype was detected ten times or more. This chain links TRBV7-9 with TRBJ1-4; TRBD1 agrees at 9 bases. The CDR3 is made up of 13 amino acids. CDR1 is SEHNR and CDR2 is FQNEAQ in the germline V gene (reference sequence). The trim removed 6 bases at V and 8 bases at J, leaving 4 bases unmatched. CDR3 nucleotide sequence: TGTGCCAGCAGTCGGGACAGGGACGAAAAACTGTTTTTT. Translating gives CASSRDRDEKLFF.

The chain joins TRBV11-2 to TRBJ2-7, with 9 bases matching TRBD2. The J segment lost 5 bases and the V segment lost 2 bases, leaving 7 bases of the junction unmatched. CDR1 SGHAT and CDR2 FQNNGV come from the germline V gene. The CDR3 is 15 amino acids. CDR3 sequence: CASSLTRGGWNEQYF. The CDR3 bases are TGTGCCAGCAGCTTAACGCGGGGGGGCTGGAACGAGCAGTACTTC.

This clonotype was found many times. The chain links TRBV27 to TRBJ1-1; D remains ambiguous. V dropped 7 bases and J dropped 1 base, with 19 bases sitting between them. The CDR3 is 16 amino acids. Germline CDR1 MNHEY, CDR2 SMNVEV (reference sequence). CDR3 coding DNA: TGTGCCAGCAAATTGGGAACCGTGGCCCCGAACACTGAAGCTTTCTTT. Its translation is CASKLGTVAPNTEAFF.

At least ten counts were recorded for this clonotype. The chain joins TRBV7-2 to TRBJ1-6; TRBD1 is a possible D gene (6 bases). Germline values: CDR1 SGHTA, CDR2 FQGNSA. The CDR3 length is 16 residues. V lost 5 bases to trimming and J lost 9 bases, with 20 bases between them. The CDR3 nucleotides read TGTGCCAGCAGCCCAACCCCGAGGGGGGGCAGTTCACCCCTCCACTTT. Translation: CASSPTPRGGSSPLHF.